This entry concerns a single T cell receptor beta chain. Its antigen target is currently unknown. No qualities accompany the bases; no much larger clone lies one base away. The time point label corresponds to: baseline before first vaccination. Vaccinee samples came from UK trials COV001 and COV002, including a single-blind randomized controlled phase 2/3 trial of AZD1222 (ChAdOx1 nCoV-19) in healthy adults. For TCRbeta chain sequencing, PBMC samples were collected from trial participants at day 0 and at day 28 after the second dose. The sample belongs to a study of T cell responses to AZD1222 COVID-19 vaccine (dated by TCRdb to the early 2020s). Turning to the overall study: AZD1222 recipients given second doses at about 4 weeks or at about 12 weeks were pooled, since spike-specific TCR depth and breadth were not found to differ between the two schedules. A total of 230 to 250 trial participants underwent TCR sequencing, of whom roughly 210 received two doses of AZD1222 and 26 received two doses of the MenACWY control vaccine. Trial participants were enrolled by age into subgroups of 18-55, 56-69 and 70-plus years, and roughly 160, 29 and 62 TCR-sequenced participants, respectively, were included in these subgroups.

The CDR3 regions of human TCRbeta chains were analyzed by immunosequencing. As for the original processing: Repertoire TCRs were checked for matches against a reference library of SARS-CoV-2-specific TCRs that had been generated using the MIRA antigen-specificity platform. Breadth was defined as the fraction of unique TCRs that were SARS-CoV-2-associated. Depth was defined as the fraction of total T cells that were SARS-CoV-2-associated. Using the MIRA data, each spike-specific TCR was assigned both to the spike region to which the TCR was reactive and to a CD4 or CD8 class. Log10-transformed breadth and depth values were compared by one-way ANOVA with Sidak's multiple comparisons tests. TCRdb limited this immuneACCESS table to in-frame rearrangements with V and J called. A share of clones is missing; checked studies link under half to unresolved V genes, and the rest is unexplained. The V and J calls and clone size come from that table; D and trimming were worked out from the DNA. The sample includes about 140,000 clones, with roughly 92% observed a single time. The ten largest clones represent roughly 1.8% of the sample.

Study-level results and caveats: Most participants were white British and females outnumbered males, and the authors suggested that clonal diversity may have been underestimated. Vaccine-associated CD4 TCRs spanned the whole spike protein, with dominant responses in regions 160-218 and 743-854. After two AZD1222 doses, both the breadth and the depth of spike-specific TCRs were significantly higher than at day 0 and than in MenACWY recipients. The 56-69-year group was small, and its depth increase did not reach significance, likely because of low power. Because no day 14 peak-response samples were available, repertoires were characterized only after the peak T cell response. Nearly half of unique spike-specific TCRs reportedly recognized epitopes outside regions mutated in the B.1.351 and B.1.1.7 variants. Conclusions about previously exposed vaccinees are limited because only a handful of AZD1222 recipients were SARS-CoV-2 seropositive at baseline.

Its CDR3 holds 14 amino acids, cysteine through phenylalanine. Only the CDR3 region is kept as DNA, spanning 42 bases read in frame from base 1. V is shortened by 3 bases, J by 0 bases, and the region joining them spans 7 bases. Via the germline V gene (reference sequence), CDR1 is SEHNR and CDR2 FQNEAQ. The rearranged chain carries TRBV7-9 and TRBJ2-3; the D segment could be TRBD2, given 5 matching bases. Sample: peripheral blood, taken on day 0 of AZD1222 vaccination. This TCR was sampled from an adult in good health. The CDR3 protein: CASSFKRSTDTQYF. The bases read TGTGCCAGCAGCTTCAAGCGGAGCACAGATACGCAGTATTTT.